This section outlines one T cell receptor beta chain sequence together with its context. Authors' methods: Estimated nucleated cell counts came from reference gene primer amplification. Sequencing was performed with immunoSEQ multiplex PCR; in TCRdb, only in-frame clones are kept and a portion is missing. D and trimming were read from the DNA, whereas the V and J calls and clone size are those reported in that table. The repertoire holds 200,000 to 250,000 clones, about 78% seen once, with about 5.5% in the top ten. This sample is part of a study of blood T cell repertoires in COVID-19. Looking at the study overall: PBMCs, B-cell-depleted T cells, or T cells were the source of the cDNA or gDNA that made up the material.

Trimming removed 1 base at V and 6 bases at J, with 10 bases between. This CDR3 is 14 amino acids long. The germline CDR1 and CDR2 sequences are MDHEN and SYDVKM. The sample taken for sequencing was peripheral blood. The TCR originated in a woman in her seventies with acute or convalescent COVID-19. V usage is TRBV28 and J usage is TRBJ2-4; D is possibly TRBD2 (6 bases). The CDR3 sequence is CASSLSEGGNIQYF. CDR3 sequence (DNA): TGTGCCAGCAGTTTATCCGAGGGAGGAAACATTCAGTACTTC. The whole variable domain, filled in from reference TRBV28 and TRBJ2-4, reads DVKVTQSSRYLVKRTGEKVFLECVQDMDHENMFWYRQDPGLGLRLIYFSYDVKMKEKGDIPEGYSVSREKKERFSLILESASTNQTSMYLCASSLSEGGNIQYFGAGTRLSVL.